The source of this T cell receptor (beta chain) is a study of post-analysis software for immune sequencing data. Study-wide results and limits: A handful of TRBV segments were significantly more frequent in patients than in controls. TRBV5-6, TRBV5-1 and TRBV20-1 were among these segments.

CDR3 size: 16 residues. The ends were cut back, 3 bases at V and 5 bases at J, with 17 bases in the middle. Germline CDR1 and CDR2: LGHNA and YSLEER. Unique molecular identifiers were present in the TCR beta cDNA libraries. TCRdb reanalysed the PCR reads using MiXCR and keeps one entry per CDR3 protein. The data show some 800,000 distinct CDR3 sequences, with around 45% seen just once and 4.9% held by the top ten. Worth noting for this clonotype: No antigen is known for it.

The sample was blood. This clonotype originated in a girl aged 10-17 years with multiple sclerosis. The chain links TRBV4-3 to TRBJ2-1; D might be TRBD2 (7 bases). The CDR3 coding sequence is TGCGCCAGCAGCCATGAGGGGGGGGGAGTGCACAATGAGCAGTTCTTC. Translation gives CASSHEGGGVHNEQFF.